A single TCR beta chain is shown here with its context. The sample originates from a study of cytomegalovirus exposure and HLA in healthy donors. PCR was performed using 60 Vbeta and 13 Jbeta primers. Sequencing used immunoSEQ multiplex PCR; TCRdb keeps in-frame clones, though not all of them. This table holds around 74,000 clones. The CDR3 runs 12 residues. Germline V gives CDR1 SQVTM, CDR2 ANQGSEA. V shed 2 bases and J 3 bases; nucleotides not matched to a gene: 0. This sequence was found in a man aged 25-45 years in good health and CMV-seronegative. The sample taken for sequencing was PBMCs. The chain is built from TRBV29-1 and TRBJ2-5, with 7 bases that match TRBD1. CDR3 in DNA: TGCAGCGTTGAAACAGGGGAAGAGACCCAGTACTTC. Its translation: CSVETGEETQYF.